The 16 T cell receptor beta chains in this list originate from one sample, sequenced in a study of shared clonotypes between healthy human individuals. Selected positively for CCR7 and CD45RO-negative, naive CD8 cells excluded terminally differentiated effector memory CD45RA+ cells. TCRdb's copy holds only in-frame clones and misses some; the assay was immunoSEQ multiplex PCR. The table lists almost 700,000 clones, about 91% of them singletons. Sequenced input: naive CD8+ T cells sorted from blood. The receptors come from a man younger than 40 in good health.

In this sample, this clone turned up once. This chain links TRBV29-1 with TRBJ1-3; the D gene is possibly TRBD1 (5 bases). V was clipped by 2 bases and J by 0 bases, with 14 bases between them. The CDR3 length is 16 residues. Germline V gene sequence: CDR1 SQVTM, CDR2 ANQGSEA. CDR3 nucleotide sequence: TGCAGCGTTGAATCGGGGACCTCAGACTCTGGAAACACCATATATTTT. Translating gives CSVESGTSDSGNTIYF.

This clone was seen a few times. This chain links TRBV28 with TRBJ1-1; D not certain. CDR3 length equals 14 residues. CDR1 MDHEN and CDR2 SYDVKM come from the germline V gene. V was clipped by 3 bases and J by 4 bases, with 12 bases between them. In DNA form, the CDR3 reads TGTGCCAGCAGTTTTGGGTTCGCGGCCACTGAAGCTTTCTTT. Translation gives CASSFGFAATEAFF.

The gene calls are TRBV15 and TRBJ2-6; 9 positions agree with TRBD1. CDR3 length equals 22 residues. CDR1 is LNHNV and CDR2 is YYDKDF in the germline V gene (reference sequence). After removal of 3 bases from V and 1 base from J, the junction contained 19 bases not matched to a gene. CDR3 sequence (DNA): TGTGCCACCAGCAGCGCTCCTTCTTTACAGGGGGCTTTAACATCTGGGGCCAACGTCCTGACTTTC. Amino acid sequence: CATSSAPSLQGALTSGANVLTF.

The V call is TRBV7-9, the J call TRBJ1-1; TRBD1 agrees at 12 bases. This CDR3 has 17 amino acids. Per the germline V gene, CDR1 is SEHNR and CDR2 is FQNEAQ (reference sequence). Losses at the gene ends were 1 base for V and 1 base for J; bases not matched to a gene: 4. CDR3 in DNA: TGTGCCAGCAGCTTAGGGGGACAGGGGGCGAGGAACACTGAAGCTTTCTTT. As protein: CASSLGGQGARNTEAFF.

The chain employs TRBV7-2 and TRBJ1-5, with 9 positions matching TRBD1. Germline-derived CDR1 and CDR2 are SGHTA and FQGNSA. The CDR3 is 15 amino acids. With 5 bases clipped from V and 3 bases from J, the junction kept 5 bases outside the gene matches. The CDR3 reads CASSPTGGVNQPQHF. DNA for the CDR3: TGTGCCAGCAGCCCTACAGGGGGCGTCAATCAGCCCCAGCATTTT.

The chain uses TRBV27 and TRBJ2-7; tentative D call: TRBD2 (5 bases). Trimming pared 3 bases from V and 3 bases from J, leaving 12 bases between. The CDR3 runs 14 residues. Germline values: CDR1 MNHEY, CDR2 SMNVEV (reference sequence). The CDR3 loop reads CASSFYPGGYEQYF. The CDR3 DNA is TGTGCCAGCAGTTTCTACCCAGGAGGCTACGAGCAGTACTTC.

V is TRBV11-3 and J is TRBJ2-7, with D possibly being TRBD1 (7 bases). The CDR3 spans 18 residues. Germline loops: CDR1 SGHNT, CDR2 YENEEA. V was cut by 3 bases and J by 0 bases, with 21 bases left in between. CDR3 nucleotides: TGTGCCAGCAGCTTCAGGGAGGTAGGGGGCTACCTCTCCTACGAGCAGTACTTC. Amino acid sequence: CASSFREVGGYLSYEQYF.

CDR3 bases: TGTGCCAGCAGCTTAGCGGGAGGGCCTACGGGAAATGAGCAGTTCTTC. Protein sequence: CASSLAGGPTGNEQFF. This chain links TRBV7-8 with TRBJ2-1, with 7 bases aligning to TRBD2. CDR1 SGHVS and CDR2 FQNEAQ come from the germline V gene. CDR3 length: 16 amino acids. Losses at the gene ends were 0 bases for V and 7 bases for J; bases not matched to a gene: 9.

The CDR3 here is CASSPAGGIDTQYF. The CDR3 DNA sequence: TGTGCCAGCAGCCCAGCGGGAGGAATAGATACGCAGTATTTT. This chain links TRBV7-3 with TRBJ2-3, with 9 bases fitting TRBD2. This CDR3 comprises 14 residues. The V segment lost 5 bases and the J segment 5 bases; nucleotides outside the gene matches: 5. The germline gives CDR1 SGHTA, CDR2 FQGTGA.

This chain links TRBV10-3 with TRBJ2-5; D uncertain. Germline lookup yields CDR1 ENHRY and CDR2 SYGVKD. The CDR3 runs to 14 residues. V was trimmed by 3 bases and J by 0 bases, leaving 8 bases between them. The DNA of the CDR3 is TGTGCCATCAGTGATGACATCTACCAAGAGACCCAGTACTTC. Translating gives CAISDDIYQETQYF.

V usage is TRBV7-9 and J usage is TRBJ2-2, with no clear D. Germline V CDR1 and CDR2: SEHNR, FQNEAQ (reference sequence). The CDR3 has 15 amino acids. The V and J ends lost 8 bases and 0 bases respectively, with 13 bases between them. CDR3 sequence: CASPGVLTNTGELFF. In DNA form, the CDR3 reads TGTGCCAGCCCCGGTGTCCTAACGAACACCGGGGAGCTGTTTTTT.

The chain recombines TRBV15 with TRBJ2-1, with a weak D call TRBD2 (5 bases). Germline CDR1 reads LNHNV; CDR2 reads YYDKDF (reference sequence). Trimming removed 3 bases from V and 4 bases from J, with 7 bases in between. CDR3 length: 13 residues. The chain's CDR3 is CATSSGEYNEQFF. CDR3 nucleotide sequence: TGTGCCACCAGCAGCGGGGAGTACAATGAGCAGTTCTTC.

As concerns this clone: Other DNA sequences in this specimen translate into the identical CDR3. The gene calls are TRBV6-1 and TRBJ1-1, with 8 positions matching TRBD1. Trimming took 6 bases from V and 4 from J; bases not matched to a gene: 1. The CDR3 has 12 residues. Germline CDR1 and CDR2: MNHNS and SASEGT. DNA for the CDR3: TGTGCCAGCAGAACAGGGGGCACTGAAGCTTTCTTT. Translating gives CASRTGGTEAFF.

This clone was counted once. This chain connects TRBV4-1 to TRBJ2-1, with D unresolved. Trimming stripped 5 bases from V and 6 bases from J, with 11 bases between. The CDR3 spans 13 residues. CDR1 and CDR2 (germline): MGHRA, YSYEKL. The CDR3 here is CASSSRSTNEQFF. DNA for the CDR3: TGCGCCAGCAGCTCCCGGTCGACCAATGAGCAGTTCTTC.

As to this clone: The sample has other DNA sequences that encode this CDR3 too. CDR3 bases: TGTGCCTGGGGGGATTACGAGCAGTACTTC. It specifies CAWGDYEQYF. V is TRBV30 and J is TRBJ2-7; no clear D gene. V dropped 5 bases and J dropped 4 bases, with 6 bases sitting between them. Germline CDR1 reads GTSNPN; CDR2 reads SVGIG (reference sequence). This CDR3 comprises 10 residues.

This clone was detected once. The J gene is TRBJ2-1, the V gene TRBV11-2, with D hard to call. Looked up from germline, CDR1 is SGHAT and CDR2 is FQNNGV. V shed 2 bases and J shed 9 bases, with 5 bases lying between them. The CDR3 contains 11 residues. CDR3 sequence: CASSLSPEQFF. CDR3 nucleotides: TGTGCCAGCAGCTTAAGTCCTGAGCAGTTCTTC. The full variable domain, rest sourced from reference TRBV11-2 and TRBJ2-1, is EAGVAQSPRYKIIEKRQSVAFWCNPISGHATLYWYQQILGQGPKLLIQFQNNGVVDDSQLPKDRFSAERLKGVDSTLKIQPAKLEDSAVYLCASSLSPEQFFGPGTRLTVL.